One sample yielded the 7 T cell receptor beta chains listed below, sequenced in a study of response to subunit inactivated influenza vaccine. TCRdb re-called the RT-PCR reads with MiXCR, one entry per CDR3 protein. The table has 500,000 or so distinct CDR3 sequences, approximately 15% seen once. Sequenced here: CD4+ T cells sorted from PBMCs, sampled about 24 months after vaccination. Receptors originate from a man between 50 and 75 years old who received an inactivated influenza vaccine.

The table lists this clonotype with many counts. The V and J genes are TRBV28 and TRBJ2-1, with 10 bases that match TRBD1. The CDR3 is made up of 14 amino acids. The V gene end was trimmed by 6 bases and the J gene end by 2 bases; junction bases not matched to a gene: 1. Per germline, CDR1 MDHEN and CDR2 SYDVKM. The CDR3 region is CASSGQGAYNEQFF. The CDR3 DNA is TGTGCCAGCAGCGGACAGGGGGCCTACAATGAGCAGTTCTTC.

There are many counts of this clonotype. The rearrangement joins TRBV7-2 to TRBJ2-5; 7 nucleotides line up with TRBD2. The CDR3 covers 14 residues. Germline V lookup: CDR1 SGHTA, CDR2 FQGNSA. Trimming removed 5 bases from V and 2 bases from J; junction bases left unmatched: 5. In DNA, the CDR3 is TGTGCCAGCAGCCCCGGGACTATACAAGAGACCCAGTACTTC. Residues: CASSPGTIQETQYF.

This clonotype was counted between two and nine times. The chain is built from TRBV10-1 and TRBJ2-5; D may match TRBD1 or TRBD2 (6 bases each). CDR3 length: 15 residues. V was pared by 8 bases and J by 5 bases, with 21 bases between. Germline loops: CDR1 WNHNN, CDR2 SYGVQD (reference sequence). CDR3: CASPNGGLLVETQYF. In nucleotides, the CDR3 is TGCGCCAGCCCCAACGGGGGCCTGTTGGTGGAGACCCAGTACTTC.

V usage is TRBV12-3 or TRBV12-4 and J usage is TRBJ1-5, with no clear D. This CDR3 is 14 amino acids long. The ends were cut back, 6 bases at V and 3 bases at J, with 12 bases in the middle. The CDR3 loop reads CASRNSISNQPQHF. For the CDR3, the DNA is TGTGCCAGCAGGAACAGCATCTCCAATCAGCCCCAGCATTTT.

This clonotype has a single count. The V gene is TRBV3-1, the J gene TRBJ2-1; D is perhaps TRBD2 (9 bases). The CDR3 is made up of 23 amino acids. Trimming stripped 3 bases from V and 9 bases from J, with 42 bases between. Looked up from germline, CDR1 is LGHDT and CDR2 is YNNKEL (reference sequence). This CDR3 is CASSHSLPGQVTSGGTLGGEQFF. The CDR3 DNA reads TGTGCCAGCAGCCACTCCCTACCGGGACAGGTGACTAGCGGAGGAACCCTGGGCGGTGAGCAGTTCTTC.

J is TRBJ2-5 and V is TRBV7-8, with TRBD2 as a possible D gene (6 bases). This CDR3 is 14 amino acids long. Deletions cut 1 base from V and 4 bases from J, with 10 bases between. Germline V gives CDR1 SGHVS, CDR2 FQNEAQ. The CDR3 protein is CASSLDGGRETQYF. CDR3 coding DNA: TGTGCCAGCAGCTTAGACGGGGGTAGAGAGACCCAGTACTTC.

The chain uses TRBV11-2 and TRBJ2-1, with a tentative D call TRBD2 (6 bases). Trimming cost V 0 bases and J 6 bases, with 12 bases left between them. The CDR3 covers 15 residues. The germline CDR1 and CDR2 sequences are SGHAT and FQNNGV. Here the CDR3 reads CASSLDRASANEQFF. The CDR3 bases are TGTGCCAGCAGCTTAGATCGGGCTAGCGCCAATGAGCAGTTCTTC.